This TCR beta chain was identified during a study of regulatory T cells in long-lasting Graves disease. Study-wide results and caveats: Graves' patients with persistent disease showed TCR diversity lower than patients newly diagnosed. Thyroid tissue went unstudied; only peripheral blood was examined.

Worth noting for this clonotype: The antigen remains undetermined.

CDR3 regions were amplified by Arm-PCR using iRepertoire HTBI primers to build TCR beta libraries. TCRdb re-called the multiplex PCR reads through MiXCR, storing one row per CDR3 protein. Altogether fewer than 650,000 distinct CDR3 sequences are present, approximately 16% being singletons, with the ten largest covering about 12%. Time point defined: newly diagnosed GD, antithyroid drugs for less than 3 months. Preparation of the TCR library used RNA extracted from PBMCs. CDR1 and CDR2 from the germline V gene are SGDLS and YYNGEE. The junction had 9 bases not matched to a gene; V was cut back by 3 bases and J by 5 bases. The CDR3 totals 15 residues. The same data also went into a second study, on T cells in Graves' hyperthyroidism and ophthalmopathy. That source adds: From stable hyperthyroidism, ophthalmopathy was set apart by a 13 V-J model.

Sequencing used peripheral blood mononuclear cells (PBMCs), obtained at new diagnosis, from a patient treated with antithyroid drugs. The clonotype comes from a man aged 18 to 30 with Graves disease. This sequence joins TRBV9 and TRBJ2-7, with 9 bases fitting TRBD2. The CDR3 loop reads CASSASGTSSNEQYF. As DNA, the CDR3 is TGTGCCAGCAGCGCCTCGGGGACTAGCTCTAACGAGCAGTACTTC.